This T cell receptor (beta chain) is drawn from a study of T-cell memory formation after mild COVID-19 listed by TCRdb under 2021. Turning to the overall study: TCR sequence clusters from the two donors were found to be largely donor specific. In a couple of donors, T-cell clones that expanded and contracted after mild COVID-19 were followed by sequencing TCRalpha and TCRbeta repertoires longitudinally. The cohort was made up of two young adult volunteers, one female and one male, who were previously healthy. Study-level results and caveats: SARS-CoV-2 specificity of the second-wave clones peaking on day 37 was not confirmed. Some responding clones were found in pre-infection memory, which suggests that pre-existing cross-reactive memory T cells took part in the SARS-CoV-2 response. Balanced CD4/CD8 phenotypes were observed for clones contracting from day 15 to 85, whereas a bias towards CD4+ was observed for a second wave of clones expanding from day 15 to 37. Contracting CD4+ clones were located mainly in the CM and EM memory subsets, whereas CD8+ clones were found to be enriched in EMRA. The study included only a couple of mild cases, and larger cohorts that include severe cases with pre-infection samples were judged to be necessary.

TCRdb lists the instrument as Illumina NovaSeq 6000. cDNA libraries for TCRalpha and TCRbeta were prepared by 5'RACE using constant-segment primers, with sample barcodes and unique molecular identifiers added. RNA was extracted from every sample with Trizol reagent. Amplification of the libraries took two PCR steps, and the second step added a second sample barcode plus Illumina TruSeq adapters. Libraries were sequenced on an Illumina NovaSeq with 2 x 150 bp paired-end reads. The original pipeline was this. With migec v1.2.7, reads were demultiplexed and then collapsed into UMI-guided consensus sequences. Using mixcr v2.1.11, the UMI consensuses were aligned to TRA and TRB V and J templates and assembled into clonotypes. Expanded or contracted clonotypes were those called significant by both edgeR and NoisET, with noise models trained on biological replicates. For edgeR calls, the thresholds were a false discovery rate-adjusted p below 0.01 and a log2 fold-change of 1. As an exploratory analysis of dynamics, max-normalized trajectories of the 1000 most abundant clonotypes were examined with PCA combined with hierarchical clustering. The CD4 or CD8 phenotype of responding clones was assigned using the separately sequenced CD4+ and CD8+ repertoires. TCRdb reprocessed the public reads (quality trimming at Q25 with fastp, clone calling with MiXCR) and kept in-frame beta chains. When rows share a CDR3 protein, they turn into one entry using the most common DNA and genes. TCRdb, not the original authors, processed these V and J calls. Recorded for this sample are more than 200,000 distinct CDR3 sequences; 16% of them occurred a single time. 3.5% of the sample comes from the top ten.

Ficoll-Paque density gradient centrifugation was used to isolate PBMCs. Looking up the germline V gene yields CDR1 KGHSY and CDR2 FQNENV. Counted from cysteine to phenylalanine, this CDR3 has 16 amino acids. Only the CDR3 region is kept as DNA, spanning 48 bases read in frame from base 1. Ends trimmed: V by 3 bases, J by 6 bases; bases unmatched to a gene: 7. Worth noting for this clonotype: Its antigen is unknown. No much larger clone is present one base from it, and per-base qualities are unavailable.

The receptor comes from a man between 18 and 29 years old who had mild COVID-19 (a few samples of this study predate the infection). The sample titles of this study are shuffled in the database, so cell type and time point are left out; the donor was told from shared clones. This receptor chain uses TRBV16 and TRBJ1-5; a stretch of 11 junction bases matches TRBD1. Source material: PBMCs or a T cell subset sorted from them (not recorded which). At the DNA level, the sequence is TGTGCCAGCAGCCAGAGACGGGACAGGGGGGCTCAGCCCCAGCATTTT. It encodes CASSQRRDRGAQPQHF.